This T cell receptor beta chain was sequenced for a study of T-cell reconstitution after alpha-beta-depleted transplantation in children. This clonotype was observed a handful of times. This CDR3 has 18 amino acids. Germline values: CDR1 SGHNT, CDR2 YYREEE (reference sequence). Trimming left V 4 bases short and J 3 bases short, with 26 bases between. Unique molecular identifiers featured in how the TCRbeta library was prepared. TCRdb itself ran the PCR reads through MiXCR, one entry per CDR3 protein. Found here are over 7,500 distinct CDR3 sequences, roughly 13% of them singletons; the top ten hold about half.

The sample in question was PBMCs, mostly from graft donor cells, obtained 60 days after TCRalphabeta/CD19-depleted stem cell transplant. V and J are TRBV5-4 and TRBJ2-7, with D perhaps TRBD2 (6 bases). The source of this sequence is a patient between 2 and 9 years old who had a stem cell transplant for inherited bone marrow failure, so the T cells may come from the graft donor. The CDR3 DNA sequence: TGTGCCAGCAGCCCCTGGCGGGGCTGGAGGGCCTCTTACTACGAGCAGTACTTC. Translating gives CASSPWRGWRASYYEQYF.